This T cell receptor (beta chain) appears in the sequencing data of a study of molecular identifiers for immune sequencing clone quantification. Study overall: Four of five RNA aliquots from roughly 21,000 or 96,000 naive CD8 T cells were sequenced.

The table lists this clonotype with a count of one. The antigen is unknown. A single record per CDR3 protein comes from TCRdb applying MiXCR to the PCR reads. The sample includes approximately 97,000 distinct CDR3 sequences, less than 35% seen only once; the top ten take roughly 10%. Study-level findings and limits: Clones exceeding 20 RNA copies carried over 98% of effector molecules but under 1% of naive-cell molecules. Underestimation of highly expanded clone sizes could arise where identical TCR molecules share a barcode. Jurkat TCR RNA spiked in from one cell (amid some 1 million naive cells) was reportedly detectable.

The length of the CDR3 is 14 residues. The J segment lost 5 bases and the V segment lost 5 bases, leaving 7 bases of the junction unmatched. CDR1 is SGHDN and CDR2 is FVKESK in the germline V gene. Material: naive CD8+ T cells from blood, with Jurkat cell RNA spiked in. Sample subset: FACS-sorted CD8+CD4-CCR7+CD45RA+ naive T cells. The V gene is TRBV14, the J gene TRBJ2-7; 9 bases line up with TRBD1. This clonotype originated in a human donor in good health. Some libraries in this study had Jurkat cell RNA spiked in. CDR3: CASSSGTGRNEQYF. The CDR3 DNA follows: TGTGCCAGCAGCTCCGGGACAGGGAGGAACGAGCAGTACTTC.